Given below is one T cell receptor beta chain in context. The antigen is undetermined. The sample comes from a study of T cell responses to AZD1222 COVID-19 vaccine. Study-level points and caveats: Females made up more of the donors, who were largely white British, and clonal diversity may have come out too low. Unmutated variant regions reportedly attract nearly half of all spike-specific TCRs. Spike regions recognized by vaccine-associated CD4 TCRs spanned the protein, led by 160-218 and 743-854.

Some clones are missing from TCRdb's copy, which holds only in-frame ones; the method was immunoSEQ multiplex PCR. In the table there are approximately 80,000 clones, approximately 91% of which are singletons. Trimming stripped 4 bases from V and 5 bases from J, with 14 bases between. The length of the CDR3 is 14 residues. Germline CDR1 MNHEY, CDR2 SVGEGT. Sequenced material: peripheral blood, taken on day 0 of MenACWY control vaccination. The TCR was taken from an adult in good health. This chain uses TRBV6-2 or TRBV6-3 with TRBJ2-5, with a tentative D call TRBD2 (7 bases). The CDR3 nucleotides are TGTGCCAGCAGTTTGGAGGGGGGGGTTGAGACCCAGTACTTC. The encoded protein is CASSLEGGVETQYF.